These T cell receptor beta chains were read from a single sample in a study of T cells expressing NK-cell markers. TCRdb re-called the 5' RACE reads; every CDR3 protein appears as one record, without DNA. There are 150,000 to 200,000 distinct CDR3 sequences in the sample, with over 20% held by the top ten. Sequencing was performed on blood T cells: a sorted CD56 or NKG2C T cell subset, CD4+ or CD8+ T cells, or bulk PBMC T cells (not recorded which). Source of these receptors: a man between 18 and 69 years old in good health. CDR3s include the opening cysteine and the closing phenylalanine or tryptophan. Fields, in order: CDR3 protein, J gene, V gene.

CASSPRAGGVDTQYF	TRBJ2-3	TRBV6-5
CASSVDSPSEAFF	TRBJ1-1	TRBV9
CASRTGTGDLPQYF	TRBJ2-3	TRBV5-4
CASSLYGGEQFF	TRBJ2-1	TRBV7-8
CASSPSGYGYTF	TRBJ1-2	TRBV7-2
CASSPSYTGGQANYGYTF	TRBJ1-2	TRBV12-3/TRBV12-4
CASSHGQRGYTF	TRBJ1-2	TRBV6-5
CASSSQGYYYGYTF	TRBJ1-2	TRBV13
CASSSKKWTYNEQFF	TRBJ2-1	TRBV7-2
CASSLQGWAKNIQYF	TRBJ2-4	TRBV5-1
CASSDGRTEKYEQYF	TRBJ2-7	TRBV6-1
CATSRDSYTHTEAFF	TRBJ1-1	TRBV15
CASSGRGSYEQFF	TRBJ2-1	TRBV6-1
CATSRVRTGFSPLHF	TRBJ1-6	TRBV15
CASSLSESYEQYF	TRBJ2-7	TRBV27
CSARVIGTNLLYNEQFF	TRBJ2-1	TRBV20-1
CASTQGGAHTQYF	TRBJ2-3	TRBV12-3/TRBV12-4
CASSARAGWDTEAFF	TRBJ1-1	TRBV7-6
CASSAGGGLNQPQHF	TRBJ1-5	TRBV9
CASSSGGTPNYGYTF	TRBJ1-2	TRBV9
CASSQEGESSYNSPLHF	TRBJ1-6	TRBV3-1
CASSPRAPGANEKLFF	TRBJ1-4	TRBV5-1
CASSSGGTGYGYTF	TRBJ1-2	TRBV12-3/TRBV12-4
CATTEESNKNIQYF	TRBJ2-4	TRBV3-1
CASSSGTGFLGNEKLFF	TRBJ1-4	TRBV28
CASSEIPWSSYEQYF	TRBJ2-7	TRBV2
CASSGPSRGGSYEQYF	TRBJ2-7	TRBV9
CASSLVGGSSYEQYF	TRBJ2-7	TRBV7-8
CASSEATGGRTEAFF	TRBJ1-1	TRBV13
CASSITDRSSYEQYF	TRBJ2-7	TRBV19
CASRASGASYEQYF	TRBJ2-7	TRBV5-4
CASSGGNGGTEAFF	TRBJ1-1	TRBV6-1
CASSQGGGLSYEQYF	TRBJ2-7	TRBV4-1
CASRLLSGASYEQYF	TRBJ2-7	TRBV6-1
CASRDLHRERGANEKLFF	TRBJ1-4	TRBV28
CASSLERPEETQYF	TRBJ2-5	TRBV28
CASSLMSGFYEQYF	TRBJ2-7	TRBV27
CASSEIGEGGKEAFF	TRBJ1-1	TRBV6-1
CSAPDSSGGPLPNYEQYF	TRBJ2-7	TRBV20-1
CAISEMQGNQPQHF	TRBJ1-5	TRBV10-3
CASSSDGGLDTDTQYF	TRBJ2-3	TRBV28
CSARDYLGTPKPHSYNEQFF	TRBJ2-1	TRBV20-1
CASSILQGNNEKLFF	TRBJ1-4	TRBV21-1
CASSGWDRKSYGYTF	TRBJ1-2	TRBV6-2/TRBV6-3
CASSQESTGRYEQYF	TRBJ2-7	TRBV4-2
CSVEYRGLLSTEAFF	TRBJ1-1	TRBV29-1
CASSPLRASGGYADEQYF	TRBJ2-7	TRBV4-2
CASSATGSWADTQYF	TRBJ2-3	TRBV9
CASSEIATNEKLFF	TRBJ1-4	TRBV25-1
CASVPTGTSGGSSYNEQFF	TRBJ2-1	TRBV27
CSTSEGNTIYF	TRBJ1-3	TRBV29-1
CASTPPGQGGNEQFF	TRBJ2-1	TRBV19
CASRPAGAPTDTQYF	TRBJ2-3	TRBV5-1
CSARAPEVTSGFQETQYF	TRBJ2-5	TRBV20-1
CASTLGGDIQYF	TRBJ2-4	TRBV7-9